The present entry profiles one TCR beta chain with its context. The data are from a study of blood T cell repertoires in COVID-19. Study-wide background: Sites in the United States, Italy and Spain provided acute and convalescent COVID-19 samples. Sample material is recorded as cDNA or gDNA derived from T cells, B-cell-depleted T cells, or PBMCs.

Study processing details: Cell counts per sample came from amplifying reference gene primers. Measured with immunoSEQ multiplex PCR; TCRdb has only the in-frame clones, and not every one. That table gives V, J and clone size, and the DNA gave D and trimming. The profile shows 200,000 or so clones, 84% of them singletons. Trimming cost V 5 bases and J 3 bases, with 14 bases left between them. Germline V gene data show CDR1 as SGHTA and CDR2 as FQGNSA. CDR3 length: 15 amino acids. The clonotype comes from a man aged 35-49 years who had recovered from COVID-19. Sequences were obtained from peripheral blood. The genes are TRBV7-2 and TRBJ2-1, with D perhaps TRBD2 (6 bases). In DNA form, the CDR3 reads TGTGCCAGCAGCCCGGAGACGACTAGCTACAATGAGCAGTTCTTC. It is translated as CASSPETTSYNEQFF.